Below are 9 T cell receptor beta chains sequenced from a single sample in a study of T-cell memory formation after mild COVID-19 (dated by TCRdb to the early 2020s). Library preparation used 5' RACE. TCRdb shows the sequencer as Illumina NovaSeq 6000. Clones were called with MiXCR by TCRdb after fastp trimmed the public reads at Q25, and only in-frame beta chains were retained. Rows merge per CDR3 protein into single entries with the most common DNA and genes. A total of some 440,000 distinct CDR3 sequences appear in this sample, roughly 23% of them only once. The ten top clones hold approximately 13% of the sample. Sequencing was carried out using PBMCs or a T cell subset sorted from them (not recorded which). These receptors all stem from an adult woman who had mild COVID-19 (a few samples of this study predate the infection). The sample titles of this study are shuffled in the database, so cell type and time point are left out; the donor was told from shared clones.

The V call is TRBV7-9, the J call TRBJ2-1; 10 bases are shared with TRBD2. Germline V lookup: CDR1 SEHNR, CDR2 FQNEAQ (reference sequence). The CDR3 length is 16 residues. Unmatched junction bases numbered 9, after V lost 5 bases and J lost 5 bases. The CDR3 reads CASSNLLAGADNEQFF. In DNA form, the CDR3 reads TGTGCCAGCAGCAACCTTCTAGCGGGGGCGGACAATGAGCAGTTCTTC.

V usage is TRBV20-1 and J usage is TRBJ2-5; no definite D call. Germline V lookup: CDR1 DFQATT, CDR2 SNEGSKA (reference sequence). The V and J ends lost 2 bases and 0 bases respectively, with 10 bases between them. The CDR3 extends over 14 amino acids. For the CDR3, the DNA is TGCAGTGCTAGATTAACAAGGTACCAAGAGACCCAGTACTTC. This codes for CSARLTRYQETQYF.

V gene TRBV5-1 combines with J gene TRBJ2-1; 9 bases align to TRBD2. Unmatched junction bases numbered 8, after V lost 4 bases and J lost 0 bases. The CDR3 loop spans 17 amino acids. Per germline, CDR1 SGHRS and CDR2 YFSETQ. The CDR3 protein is CASSKRLTSGSYNEQFF. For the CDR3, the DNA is TGCGCCAGCAGCAAACGGCTGACTAGCGGCTCCTACAATGAGCAGTTCTTC.

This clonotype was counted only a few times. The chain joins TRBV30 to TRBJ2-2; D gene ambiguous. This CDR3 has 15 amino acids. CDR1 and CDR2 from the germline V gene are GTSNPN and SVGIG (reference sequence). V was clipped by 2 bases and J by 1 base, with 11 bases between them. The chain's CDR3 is CAWSPTRLNTGELFF. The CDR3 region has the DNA TGTGCCTGGAGTCCAACGCGATTGAACACCGGGGAGCTGTTTTTT.

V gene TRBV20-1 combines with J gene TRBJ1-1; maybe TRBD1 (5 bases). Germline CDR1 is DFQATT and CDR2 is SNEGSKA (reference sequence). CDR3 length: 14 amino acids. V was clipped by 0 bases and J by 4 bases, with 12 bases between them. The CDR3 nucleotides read TGCAGTGCTAGAGATCAGGGCCGAAGCACTGAAGCTTTCTTT. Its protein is CSARDQGRSTEAFF.

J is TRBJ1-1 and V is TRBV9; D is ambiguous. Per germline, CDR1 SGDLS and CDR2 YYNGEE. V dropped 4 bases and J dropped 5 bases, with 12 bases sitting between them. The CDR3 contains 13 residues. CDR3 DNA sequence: TGTGCCAGCAGCCTAACGTCGGGGACTGAAGCTTTCTTT. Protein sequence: CASSLTSGTEAFF.

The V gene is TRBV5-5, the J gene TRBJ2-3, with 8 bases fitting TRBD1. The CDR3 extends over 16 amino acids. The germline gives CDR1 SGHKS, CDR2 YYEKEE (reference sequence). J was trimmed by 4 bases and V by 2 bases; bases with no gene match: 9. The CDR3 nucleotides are TGTGCCAGCAGCTTCGGGACAGGTGGTCGGGCAGATACGCAGTATTTT. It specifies CASSFGTGGRADTQYF.

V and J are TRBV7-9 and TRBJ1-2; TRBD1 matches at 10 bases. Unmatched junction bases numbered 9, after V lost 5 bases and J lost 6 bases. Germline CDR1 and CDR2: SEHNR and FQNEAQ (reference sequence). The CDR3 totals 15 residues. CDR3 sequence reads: CASSASGTGVNGYTF. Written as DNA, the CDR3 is TGTGCCAGCAGCGCCTCCGGGACAGGGGTAAATGGCTACACCTTC.

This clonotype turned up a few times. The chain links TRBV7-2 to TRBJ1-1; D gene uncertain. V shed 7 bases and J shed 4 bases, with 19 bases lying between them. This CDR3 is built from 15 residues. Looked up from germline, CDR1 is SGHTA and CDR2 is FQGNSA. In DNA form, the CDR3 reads TGTGCCAGCAACCCTGACGCCGGATTAGTCACTGAAGCTTTCTTT. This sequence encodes CASNPDAGLVTEAFF.